One sample yielded the 25 T cell receptor beta chains listed below, sequenced in a study of blood T cell repertoires in COVID-19 (dated by TCRdb to the early 2020s). Receptors were amplified or captured by the immunoSEQ multiplex PCR assay. In TCRdb, the immuneACCESS table is reduced to in-frame sequences with V and J assigned. These tables do not hold every clone; where another copy was compared, an unresolved V gene accounts for under half, and the others remain unexplained. The sample table shows about 39,000 clones, and 80% to 95% are seen once. 2.2% of the sample goes to the ten largest clones. Source material: peripheral blood. The receptors originated from a man aged 45-60 years with active COVID-19.

This chain uses TRBV6-1 with TRBJ1-5; D gene uncertain. This CDR3 has 16 amino acids. V gave up 2 bases and J gave up 6 bases, with 17 bases separating them. CDR1 and CDR2 from the germline V gene are MNHNS and SASEGT. The DNA of the CDR3 is TGTGCCAGCAGTGAATATGTGGGCGCGAATGGTCAGCCCCAGCATTTT. This codes for CASSEYVGANGQPQHF.

The rearrangement uses TRBV10-3 and TRBJ2-1; 12 bases agree with TRBD1. The V and J ends lost 3 bases and 12 bases, in that order; junction bases with no gene match: 12. The CDR3 runs 16 residues. Germline lookup yields CDR1 ENHRY and CDR2 SYGVKD. CDR3 in DNA: TGTGCCATCAGTGACTCGGGGACAGGGGGCTCCCGGGGGCAGTTCTTC. This codes for CAISDSGTGGSRGQFF.

The rearrangement links TRBV2 to TRBJ2-1; D is unresolved. The germline V gene has CDR1 SNHLY and CDR2 FYNNEI. The CDR3 sequence is 13 residues long. V was cut by 6 bases and J by 4 bases, with 10 bases left in between. CDR3 amino acids: CASSGVGYNEQFF. The CDR3 nucleotides are TGTGCCAGCAGCGGAGTAGGTTACAATGAGCAGTTCTTC.

The chain is built from TRBV6-2 or TRBV6-3 and TRBJ2-5, with D possibly TRBD1 on 5 matching bases. Per germline, CDR1 MNHEY and CDR2 SVGEGT. Trimming stripped 5 bases from V and 5 bases from J, with 12 bases between. This CDR3 region has 13 residues. CDR3 DNA: TGTGCCAGCAGTAGGCCAGGGCGGGAGACCCAGTACTTC. Translation gives CASSRPGRETQYF.

This clone was counted once. This chain uses TRBV7-2 with TRBJ1-2; tentatively, D is TRBD1 (6 bases). This CDR3 is built from 14 residues. V was shortened by 5 bases and J by 7 bases, with 17 bases between the two germline ends. Germline V gives CDR1 SGHTA, CDR2 FQGNSA. In DNA, the CDR3 is TGTGCCAGCAGCCATGGGCGGGGGCCTCTTGGCTACACCTTC. Translating gives CASSHGRGPLGYTF.

This chain links TRBV5-4 with TRBJ2-2, with 8 bases lining up with TRBD1. Germline CDR1 reads SGHNT; CDR2 reads YYREEE (reference sequence). The CDR3 is made up of 17 amino acids. Trimming removed 1 base from V and 8 bases from J; junction bases left unmatched: 13. CDR3 loop: CASSLIQLRTGSGELFF. Written as DNA, the CDR3 is TGTGCCAGCAGCTTGATCCAACTTAGGACAGGGTCGGGGGAGCTGTTTTTT. Complete variable domain (other parts from reference TRBV5-4 and TRBJ2-2): ETGVTQSPTHLIKTRGQQVTLRCSSQSGHNTVSWYQQALGQGPQFIFQYYREEENGRGNFPPRFSGLQFPNYSSELNVNALELDDSALYLCASSLIQLRTGSGELFFGEGSRLTVL.

This chain connects TRBV6-1 to TRBJ2-5, with D unresolved. The germline V gene encodes CDR1 MNHNS and CDR2 SASEGT. V was trimmed by 2 bases and J by 4 bases, leaving 8 bases between them. This CDR3 spans 13 amino acids. The CDR3 coding sequence is TGTGCCAGCAGTGAATACTCCCGAGAGACCCAGTACTTC. Its protein is CASSEYSRETQYF.

This clone was recorded only once. J is TRBJ1-3 and V is TRBV4-2; TRBD1 matches 7 bases. V shed 4 bases and J 4 bases; nucleotides not matched to a gene: 7. The CDR3 spans 15 residues. Germline CDR1 reads LGHNA; CDR2 reads YNFKEQ. Here the CDR3 reads CASSRDREDGNTIYF. CDR3 in DNA: TGTGCCAGCAGCCGAGACAGGGAGGACGGAAACACCATATATTTT.

The chain carries TRBV9 and TRBJ1-5; TRBD1 is a possible D gene (6 bases). The CDR3 runs 15 residues. Germline-derived CDR1 and CDR2 are SGDLS and YYNGEE. V lost 0 bases, J lost 10 bases, and 17 bases lay in between. The CDR3 sequence is CASSVDSGGQVPQHF. CDR3 nucleotide sequence: TGTGCCAGCAGCGTAGACTCGGGGGGGCAGGTTCCCCAGCATTTT.

This chain links TRBV28 with TRBJ1-5; the D gene is possibly TRBD1 (6 bases). The CDR3 is 15 residues long. V was clipped by 7 bases and J by 11 bases, with 24 bases between them. CDR1 and CDR2 from the germline V gene are MDHEN and SYDVKM. The CDR3 sequence is CASTPRAGAAGAQHF. CDR3 coding DNA: TGTGCCAGCACCCCAAGGGCAGGGGCCGCCGGGGCCCAGCATTTT.

The V call is TRBV6-2 or TRBV6-3, the J call TRBJ1-5, with unresolved D. CDR1 and CDR2 (germline): MNHEY, SVGEGT. Trimming shortened V by 6 bases and J by 6 bases, and 24 bases separated the two germline ends. CDR3 length: 17 residues. In DNA, the CDR3 is TGTGCCAGCAGCACACTGATTCTGGGCGTTGGAATTCAGCCCCAGCATTTT. This encodes CASSTLILGVGIQPQHF.

The genes are TRBV29-1 and TRBJ1-4; a possible D gene is TRBD1 (5 bases). V gave up 5 bases and J gave up 0 bases, with 10 bases separating them. Germline V gene sequence: CDR1 SQVTM, CDR2 ANQGSEA. CDR3 size: 14 residues. For the CDR3, the DNA is TGCAGCGTTTTTACAGGCTCAACTAATGAAAAACTGTTTTTT. It is translated as CSVFTGSTNEKLFF.

This clone showed up just once. V and J are TRBV12-1 and TRBJ1-3; the DNA was not used to check the table's D call, TRBD1. TRBV12-1 is a pseudogene locus. This CDR3 region has 15 residues. CDR3 sequence reads: CASSRTVSSGNTIYF. The CDR3 DNA reads TGTGCCAGCAGCAGAACAGTGAGCTCTGGAAACACCATATATTTT.

The chain has TRBV9 and TRBJ2-7; TRBD1 matches at 9 bases. Germline CDR1 is SGDLS and CDR2 is YYNGEE. The CDR3 covers 15 residues. V was pared by 0 bases and J by 2 bases, with 3 bases of the junction left unmatched. The CDR3 DNA sequence: TGTGCCAGCAGCGTAGGGGGACAGGGCACCTACGAGCAGTACTTC. It specifies CASSVGGQGTYEQYF.

The chain recombines TRBV5-5 with TRBJ1-2; maybe TRBD1 (6 bases). The germline gives CDR1 SGHKS, CDR2 YYEKEE (reference sequence). V was cut by 4 bases and J by 5 bases, with 18 bases left in between. The CDR3 covers 15 residues. The CDR3 here is CASSQPLQGGYGYTF. As DNA, the CDR3 is TGTGCCAGCAGCCAACCGTTACAGGGTGGTTATGGCTACACCTTC.

This clone was recorded once. This sequence joins TRBV6-4 and TRBJ2-1; 12 nucleotides match TRBD2. CDR1 is MRHNA and CDR2 is SNTAGT in the germline V gene. The trim removed 0 bases at V and 7 bases at J, leaving 4 bases unmatched. The CDR3 contains 16 residues. CDR3 sequence: CASSDSASGGANEQFF. CDR3 DNA sequence: TGTGCCAGCAGTGACTCGGCTAGCGGGGGGGCAAATGAGCAGTTCTTC.

The rearrangement uses TRBV6-5 and TRBJ2-1; 9 bases are a match to TRBD2. The CDR3 spans 14 residues. Unmatched junction bases numbered 7, after V lost 6 bases and J lost 7 bases. Germline assignment: CDR1 MNHEY and CDR2 SVGAGI. DNA for the CDR3: TGTGCCAGCAGGCGGGGGGGCCTGGGTAATGAGCAGTTCTTC. Its protein is CASRRGGLGNEQFF.

The gene calls are TRBV13 and TRBJ2-3, with 12 bases that match TRBD2. The V gene's germline CDR1 is PRHDT and CDR2 FYEKMQ (reference sequence). This CDR3 has 15 residues. V gave up 4 bases and J gave up 4 bases; unmatched junction bases: 3. CDR3 protein: CASSSPSGGADTQYF. CDR3 DNA sequence: TGTGCCAGCAGCTCACCTAGCGGGGGGGCAGATACGCAGTATTTT.

The chain joins TRBV7-2 to TRBJ2-3; TRBD2 might be the D (6 bases). CDR1 is SGHTA, CDR2 FQGNSA, per germline. V lost 5 bases, J lost 6 bases, and 9 bases lay in between. The CDR3 has 12 residues. The CDR3 sequence is CASSSSGDTQYF. In DNA form, the CDR3 reads TGTGCCAGCAGCAGCAGCGGGGATACGCAGTATTTT.

This rearrangement joins TRBV19 to TRBJ2-5; weak D call: TRBD2 (7 bases). CDR1 and CDR2 from the germline V gene are LNHDA and SQIVND (reference sequence). This CDR3 is 14 amino acids long. The ends were cut back, 7 bases at V and 3 bases at J, with 15 bases in the middle. The DNA of the CDR3 is TGTGCCAGTAATATGGGGGGGGCCAAAGAGACCCAGTACTTC. The encoded protein is CASNMGGAKETQYF.

The rearrangement links TRBV30 to TRBJ2-7, with TRBD1 matching over 8 bases. The CDR3 extends over 15 amino acids. CDR1 is GTSNPN and CDR2 is SVGIG in the germline V gene (reference sequence). Trimming removed 4 bases from V and 2 bases from J; junction bases left unmatched: 10. The CDR3 reads CAWTPPGTGAYEQYF. In nucleotides, the CDR3 is TGTGCCTGGACCCCACCCGGGACAGGAGCCTACGAGCAGTACTTC.

This rearrangement joins TRBV9 to TRBJ2-1, with TRBD2 matching over 9 bases. The germline gives CDR1 SGDLS, CDR2 YYNGEE. The trim removed 0 bases at V and 9 bases at J, leaving 19 bases unmatched. CDR3 size: 19 residues. The CDR3 spells CASSVETPVGREGGSEQFF. CDR3 in DNA: TGTGCCAGCAGCGTAGAAACCCCGGTGGGGCGGGAGGGTGGAAGTGAGCAGTTCTTC.

The J gene is TRBJ1-3, the V gene TRBV19, with a weak D call TRBD1 (5 bases). Per germline, CDR1 LNHDA and CDR2 SQIVND (reference sequence). Deletions cut 3 bases from V and 3 bases from J, with 6 bases between. This CDR3 is 13 amino acids long. The CDR3 here is CASSIRDGNTIYF. DNA of the CDR3: TGTGCCAGTAGTATCAGGGATGGAAACACCATATATTTT.

The chain links TRBV6-2 or TRBV6-3 to TRBJ1-2; no firm D call. Between the trimmed V and J ends, which lost 5 bases and 3 bases, there was a span of 13 bases. Germline V CDR1 and CDR2: MNHEY, SVGEGT. This CDR3 contains 14 residues. The CDR3 DNA sequence: TGTGCCAGCAGTCCCCTCGGAGACGACTATGGCTACACCTTC. Translating gives CASSPLGDDYGYTF.

The table lists this clone with a few counts. The chain couples TRBV2 to TRBJ1-1; D ambiguous. The CDR3 loop spans 13 amino acids. V lost 2 bases and J lost 4, with 8 bases in between. Looked up from germline, CDR1 is SNHLY and CDR2 is FYNNEI. This chain's CDR3 is CASSEIEGTEAFF. The CDR3 bases are TGTGCCAGCAGTGAAATTGAGGGCACTGAAGCTTTCTTT.